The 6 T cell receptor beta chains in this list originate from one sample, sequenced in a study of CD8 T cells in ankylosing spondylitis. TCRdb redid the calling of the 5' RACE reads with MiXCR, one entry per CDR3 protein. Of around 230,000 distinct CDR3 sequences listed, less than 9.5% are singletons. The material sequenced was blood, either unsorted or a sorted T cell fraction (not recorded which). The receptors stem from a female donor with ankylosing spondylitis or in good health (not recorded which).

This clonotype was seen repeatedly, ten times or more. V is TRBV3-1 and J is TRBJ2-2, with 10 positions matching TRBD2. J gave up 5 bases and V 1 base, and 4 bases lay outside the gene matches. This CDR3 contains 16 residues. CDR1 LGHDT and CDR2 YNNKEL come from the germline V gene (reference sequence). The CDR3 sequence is CASSQGLAGETGELFF. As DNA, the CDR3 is TGTGCCAGCAGCCAAGGCCTAGCGGGAGAGACCGGGGAGCTGTTTTTT.

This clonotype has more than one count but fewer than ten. The CDR3 sequence: CASSSRNRRETKDTQYF. The CDR3, as DNA: TGTGCCAGCAGCTCCCGTAACAGGCGGGAGACTAAAGATACGCAGTATTTT. The chain links TRBV7-9 to TRBJ2-3; 7 bases align to TRBD2. V lost 4 bases and J lost 5; bases outside the gene matches: 15. This CDR3 has 17 residues. Per the germline V gene, CDR1 is SEHNR and CDR2 is FQNEAQ (reference sequence). Drawing the rest from reference TRBV7-9 and TRBJ2-3, the complete variable domain is DTGVSQNPRHKITKRGQNVTFRCDPISEHNRLYWYRQTLGQGPEFLTYFQNEAQLEKSRLLSDRFSAERPKGSFSTLEIQRTEQGDSAMYLCASSSRNRRETKDTQYFGPGTRLTVL.

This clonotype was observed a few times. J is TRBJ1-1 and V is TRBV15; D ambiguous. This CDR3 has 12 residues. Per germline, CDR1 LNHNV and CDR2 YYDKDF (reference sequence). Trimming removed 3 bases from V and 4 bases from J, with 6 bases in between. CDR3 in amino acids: CATSRTGTEAFF. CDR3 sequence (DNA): TGTGCCACCAGCAGGACGGGCACTGAAGCTTTCTTT.

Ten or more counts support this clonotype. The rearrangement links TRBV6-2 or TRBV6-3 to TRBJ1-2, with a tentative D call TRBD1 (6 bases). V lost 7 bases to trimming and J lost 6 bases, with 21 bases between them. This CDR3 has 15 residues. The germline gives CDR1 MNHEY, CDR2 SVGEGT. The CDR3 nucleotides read TGTGCCAGCAACCTAGCGGGGGGCCGATGGAATGGCTACACCTTC. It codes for CASNLAGGRWNGYTF.

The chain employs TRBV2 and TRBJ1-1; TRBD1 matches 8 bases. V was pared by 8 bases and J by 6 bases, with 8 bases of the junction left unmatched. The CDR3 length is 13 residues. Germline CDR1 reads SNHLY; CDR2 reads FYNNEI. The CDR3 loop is CASGDRIVAEAFF. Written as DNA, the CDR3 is TGTGCCAGCGGGGACAGGATAGTTGCTGAAGCTTTCTTT.

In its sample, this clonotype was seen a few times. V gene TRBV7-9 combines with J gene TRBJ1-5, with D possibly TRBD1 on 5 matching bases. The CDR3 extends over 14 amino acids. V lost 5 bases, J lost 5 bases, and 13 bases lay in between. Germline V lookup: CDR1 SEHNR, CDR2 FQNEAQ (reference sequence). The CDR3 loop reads CASSTRDLDQPQHF. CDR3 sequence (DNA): TGTGCCAGCAGCACCAGGGATTTGGATCAGCCCCAGCATTTT.